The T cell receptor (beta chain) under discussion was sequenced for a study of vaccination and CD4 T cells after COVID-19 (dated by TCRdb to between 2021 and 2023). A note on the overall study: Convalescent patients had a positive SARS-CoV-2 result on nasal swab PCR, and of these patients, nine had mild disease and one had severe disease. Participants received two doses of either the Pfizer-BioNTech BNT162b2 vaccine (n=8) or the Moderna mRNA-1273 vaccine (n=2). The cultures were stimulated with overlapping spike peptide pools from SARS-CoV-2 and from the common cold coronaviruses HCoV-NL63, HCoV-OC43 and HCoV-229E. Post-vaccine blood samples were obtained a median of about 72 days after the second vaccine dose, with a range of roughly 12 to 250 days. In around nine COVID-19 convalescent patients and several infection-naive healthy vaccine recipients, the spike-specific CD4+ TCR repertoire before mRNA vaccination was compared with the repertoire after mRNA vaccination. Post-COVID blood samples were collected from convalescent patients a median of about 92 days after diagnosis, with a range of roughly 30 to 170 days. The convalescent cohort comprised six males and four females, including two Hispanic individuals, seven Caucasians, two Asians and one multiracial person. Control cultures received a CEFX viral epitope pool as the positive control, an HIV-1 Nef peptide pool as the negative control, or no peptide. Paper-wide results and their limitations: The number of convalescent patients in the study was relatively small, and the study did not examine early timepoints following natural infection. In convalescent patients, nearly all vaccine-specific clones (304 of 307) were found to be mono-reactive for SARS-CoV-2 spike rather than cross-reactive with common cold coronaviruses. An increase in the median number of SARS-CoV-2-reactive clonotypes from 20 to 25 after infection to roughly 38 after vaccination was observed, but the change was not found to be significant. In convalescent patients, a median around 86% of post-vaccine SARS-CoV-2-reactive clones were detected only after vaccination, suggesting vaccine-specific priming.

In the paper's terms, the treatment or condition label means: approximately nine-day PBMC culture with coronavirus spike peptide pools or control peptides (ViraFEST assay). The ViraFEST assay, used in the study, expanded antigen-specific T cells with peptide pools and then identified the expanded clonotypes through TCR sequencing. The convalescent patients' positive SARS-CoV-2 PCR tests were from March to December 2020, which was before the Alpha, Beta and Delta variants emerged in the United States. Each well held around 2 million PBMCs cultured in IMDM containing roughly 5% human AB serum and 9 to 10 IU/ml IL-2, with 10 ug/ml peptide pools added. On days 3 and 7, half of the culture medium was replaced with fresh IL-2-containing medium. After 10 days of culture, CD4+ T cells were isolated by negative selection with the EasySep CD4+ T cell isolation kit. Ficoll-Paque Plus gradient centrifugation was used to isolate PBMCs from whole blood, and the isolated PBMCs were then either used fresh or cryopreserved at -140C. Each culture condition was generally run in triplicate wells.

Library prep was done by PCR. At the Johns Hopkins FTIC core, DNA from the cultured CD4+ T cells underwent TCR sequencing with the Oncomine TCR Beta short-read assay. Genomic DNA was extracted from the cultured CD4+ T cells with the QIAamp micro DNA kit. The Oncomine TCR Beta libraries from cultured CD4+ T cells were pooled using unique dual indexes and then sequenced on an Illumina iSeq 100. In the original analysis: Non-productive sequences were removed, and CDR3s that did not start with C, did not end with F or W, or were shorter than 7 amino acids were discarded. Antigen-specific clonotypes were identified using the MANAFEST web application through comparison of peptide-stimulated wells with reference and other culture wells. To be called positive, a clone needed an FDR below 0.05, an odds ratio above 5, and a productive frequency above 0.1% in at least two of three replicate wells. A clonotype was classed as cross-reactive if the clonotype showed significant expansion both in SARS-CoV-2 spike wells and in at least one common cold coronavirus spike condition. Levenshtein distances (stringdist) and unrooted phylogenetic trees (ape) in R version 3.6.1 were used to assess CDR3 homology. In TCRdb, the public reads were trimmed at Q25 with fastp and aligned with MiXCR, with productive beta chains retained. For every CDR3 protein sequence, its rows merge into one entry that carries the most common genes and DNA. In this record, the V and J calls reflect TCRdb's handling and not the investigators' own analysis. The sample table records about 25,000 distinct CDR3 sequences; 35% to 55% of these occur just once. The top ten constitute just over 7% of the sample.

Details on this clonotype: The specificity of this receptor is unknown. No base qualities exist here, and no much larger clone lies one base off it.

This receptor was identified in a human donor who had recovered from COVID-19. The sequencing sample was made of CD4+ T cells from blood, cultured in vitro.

The bases are TGTGCCAGCAGCGTACGGACTAGCGGGAGTAGCACAGATACGCAGTATTTT. The encoded protein is CASSVRTSGSSTDTQYF. The rearrangement joined TRBV9 to TRBJ2-3; TRBD2 matches 13 bases in the middle. The V end gives up 1 base and the J end 0 bases, leaving 2 bases in the junction not matched to a gene. The CDR3 runs 17 residues from the cysteine to the phenylalanine. The only DNA kept is the CDR3, 51 bases in frame from the first base. The germline V gene yields SGDLS for CDR1 and YYNGEE for CDR2.